The next 23 T cell receptor beta chains were all read from a single sample in a study of graft-versus-host responses after intestinal transplantation. The table came from immunoSEQ multiplex PCR; TCRdb's copy has only in-frame clones and leaves some out. The data show 99,000 or so clones, approximately 84% seen once. The antigens these receptors bind are not known. The material sequenced was unstimulated CD4+ T cells sorted from spleen or lymph node cells, taken before intestinal transplant. These receptors were taken from a human donor who received an intestinal transplant.

In this sample, this clone turned up a few times. The rearrangement uses TRBV4-2 and TRBJ1-5; D perhaps matches TRBD1 (6 bases). Germline V gene lookup returns CDR1 LGHNA and CDR2 YNFKEQ. This CDR3 has 15 amino acids. V shed 0 bases and J shed 4 bases, with 10 bases lying between them. In nucleotides, the CDR3 is TGTGCCAGCAGCCAAGACGGGCAGGGGAATCAGCCCCAGCATTTT. Translated, it gives CASSQDGQGNQPQHF.

The V call is TRBV5-4, the J call TRBJ1-5; D remains unclear. Germline lookup yields CDR1 SGHNT and CDR2 YYREEE (reference sequence). Trimming left V 0 bases short and J 5 bases short, with 15 bases between. The CDR3 has 16 amino acids. This CDR3 reads CASSLGPGIDYQPQHF. The CDR3 nucleotides are TGTGCCAGCAGCTTGGGACCGGGAATAGATTATCAGCCCCAGCATTTT.

This clone was found a few times. V gene TRBV5-4 combines with J gene TRBJ1-2; D might be TRBD1 (6 bases). Germline CDR1 SGHNT, CDR2 YYREEE (reference sequence). The CDR3 is 13 amino acids. The V end was cut by 4 bases, the J end by 5 bases, with 12 bases between. The CDR3: CASSLDREYGYTF. DNA of the CDR3: TGTGCCAGCAGCCTGGACAGAGAATATGGCTACACCTTC.

The rearrangement uses TRBV5-5 and TRBJ2-7; 9 bases fit TRBD1. Germline loops: CDR1 SGHKS, CDR2 YYEKEE (reference sequence). V lost 4 bases to trimming and J lost 2 bases; unmatched junction nucleotides: 7. The CDR3 sequence is 15 residues long. The CDR3 here is CASSPQGQGPYEQYF. CDR3 DNA: TGTGCCAGCAGCCCGCAGGGACAGGGCCCCTACGAGCAGTACTTC.

This chain connects TRBV18 to TRBJ1-1; no definite D call. The germline V gene has CDR1 KGHSH and CDR2 LQKENI. V was trimmed by 4 bases and J by 11 bases, leaving 14 bases between them. This CDR3 is built from 12 residues. The CDR3 sequence is CASSLFANLAFF. The CDR3 region has the DNA TGTGCCAGCTCACTTTTTGCGAATTTGGCTTTCTTT.

The chain has TRBV9 and TRBJ1-6; D unclear. The CDR3 sequence is 14 residues long. Germline CDR1 reads SGDLS; CDR2 reads YYNGEE. V was trimmed by 2 bases and J by 7 bases, leaving 10 bases between them. Here the CDR3 DNA reads TGTGCCAGCAGCGTTGCAGCAGTAAATTCACCCCTCCACTTT. Encoded protein: CASSVAAVNSPLHF.

The V gene is TRBV2, the J gene TRBJ1-2, with TRBD1 identical over 11 bases. The CDR3 consists of 14 residues. V lost 7 bases to trimming and J lost 3 bases; unmatched junction nucleotides: 4. From germline, CDR1 is SNHLY and CDR2 FYNNEI. DNA of the CDR3: TGTGCCAGCAAGCCGGGACAGGGGGACTATGGCTACACCTTC. Translated: CASKPGQGDYGYTF.

V is TRBV5-1 and J is TRBJ2-5, with 7 bases fitting TRBD2. This CDR3 spans 14 amino acids. CDR1 is SGHRS and CDR2 is YFSETQ in the germline V gene. J was trimmed by 4 bases and V by 2 bases; bases with no gene match: 5. The CDR3 here is CASSFNTGGETQYF. The CDR3 DNA sequence: TGCGCCAGCAGCTTTAATACGGGAGGAGAGACCCAGTACTTC.

The chain recombines TRBV6-5 with TRBJ2-7; D may be TRBD2 (6 bases). V lost 5 bases to trimming and J lost 1 base, with 12 bases between them. Looked up from germline, CDR1 is MNHEY and CDR2 is SVGAGI. The length of the CDR3 is 14 residues. CDR3 sequence reads: CASSGLGGSYEQYF. The CDR3 nucleotides read TGTGCCAGCAGTGGCCTCGGGGGTTCCTACGAGCAGTACTTC.

This clone was observed a single time. The chain uses TRBV7-9 and TRBJ2-7, with 9 bases that match TRBD2. CDR1 and CDR2 (germline): SEHNR, FQNEAQ (reference sequence). V shed 2 bases, J shed 3 bases, and the junction held 5 bases outside the gene matches. The CDR3 runs to 15 residues. This CDR3 reads CASSLSLAGLYEQYF. CDR3 DNA sequence: TGTGCCAGCAGCTTATCTCTAGCGGGACTCTACGAGCAGTACTTC.

The genes are TRBV14 and TRBJ2-1, with D possibly matching TRBD2 (6 bases). The V gene's germline CDR1 is SGHDN and CDR2 FVKESK. The CDR3 spans 14 residues. Trimming stripped 4 bases from V and 9 bases from J, with 16 bases between. CDR3 sequence (DNA): TGTGCCAGCAGCCTAAAACCCTTGGGGGGTGAGCAGTTCTTC. Its translation is CASSLKPLGGEQFF.

The genes are TRBV5-1 and TRBJ2-2, with D tentatively TRBD1 or TRBD2 (6 bases each). V dropped 0 bases and J dropped 6 bases, with 12 bases sitting between them. The germline CDR1 and CDR2 sequences are SGHRS and YFSETQ. The length of the CDR3 is 15 residues. CDR3 bases: TGCGCCAGCAGCTTGGCCGGGGGCTCCCCCGGGGAGCTGTTTTTT. Translated, it gives CASSLAGGSPGELFF.

This rearrangement joins TRBV6-5 to TRBJ2-7, with 7 positions matching TRBD1. There are 14 residues in the CDR3. CDR1 MNHEY and CDR2 SVGAGI come from the germline V gene. With V trimmed by 4 bases and J by 5 bases, 8 bases remained unmatched. The CDR3: CASSSLTGFNEQYF. CDR3 sequence (DNA): TGTGCCAGCAGTTCCTTGACAGGGTTCAACGAGCAGTACTTC.

This rearrangement joins TRBV5-4 to TRBJ1-1; D perhaps matches TRBD1 (6 bases). Germline V gene sequence: CDR1 SGHNT, CDR2 YYREEE (reference sequence). V lost 4 bases and J lost 3, with 13 bases in between. The CDR3 runs to 14 residues. The CDR3 bases are TGTGCCAGCAGCATCCTACAGGGTTACACTGAAGCTTTCTTT. The encoded protein is CASSILQGYTEAFF.

This clone appeared a few times. The chain employs TRBV11-2 and TRBJ2-7; D might be TRBD2 (5 bases). Germline V gives CDR1 SGHAT, CDR2 FQNNGV. This CDR3 is built from 12 residues. V was trimmed by 5 bases and J by 4 bases, leaving 9 bases between them. The CDR3 DNA sequence: TGTGCCAGCAGCCGGACGGGATACGAGCAGTACTTC. It is translated as CASSRTGYEQYF.

A note on this clone: Different DNA sequences within this sample yield the same CDR3. The chain combines TRBV27 with TRBJ2-7; D remains ambiguous. The V and J ends lost 7 bases and 3 bases respectively, with 16 bases between them. The CDR3 is made up of 14 amino acids. Germline CDR1 reads MNHEY; CDR2 reads SMNVEV (reference sequence). In DNA form, the CDR3 reads TGTGCCAGCATCCCCGGTGGGTCCCGCTACGAGCAGTACTTC. It is translated as CASIPGGSRYEQYF.

The chain is built from TRBV18 and TRBJ1-1; D perhaps matches TRBD1 (5 bases). The CDR3 is 14 residues long. Germline CDR1 and CDR2: KGHSH and LQKENI. Trimming cost V 3 bases and J 0 bases, with 8 bases left between them. This CDR3 is CASSPAQVNTEAFF. CDR3 DNA sequence: TGTGCCAGCTCACCGGCACAGGTGAACACTGAAGCTTTCTTT. The full variable domain, rest sourced from reference TRBV18 and TRBJ1-1, is NAGVMQNPRHLVRRRGQEARLRCSPMKGHSHVYWYRQLPEEGLKFMVYLQKENIIDESGMPKERFSAEFPKEGPSILRIQQVVRGDSAAYFCASSPAQVNTEAFFGQGTRLTVV.

V and J are TRBV7-7 and TRBJ2-2; no reliable D call. Germline lookup yields CDR1 SSHAT and CDR2 FNYEAQ (reference sequence). The V end was cut by 1 base, the J end by 6 bases, with 3 bases between. The CDR3 loop spans 12 amino acids. For the CDR3, the DNA is TGTGCCAGCAGCTTAGGTCCCGGGGAGCTGTTTTTT. Translating gives CASSLGPGELFF.

This sequence joins TRBV15 and TRBJ2-5; 7 nucleotides align to TRBD2. CDR3 length: 15 amino acids. V lost 9 bases and J lost 0; bases outside the gene matches: 10. The germline gives CDR1 LNHNV, CDR2 YYDKDF (reference sequence). The CDR3, as DNA: TGTGCCACAAAAAGCGGGGCGAACTACCAAGAGACCCAGTACTTC. It codes for CATKSGANYQETQYF.

The V and J genes are TRBV25-1 and TRBJ1-1; D unclear. The germline V gene has CDR1 MGHDK and CDR2 SYGVNS. Trimming took 3 bases from V and 0 from J, leaving 8 bases between them. The CDR3 sequence is 14 residues long. The CDR3 loop reads CASSDVEMNTEAFF. The DNA of the CDR3 is TGTGCCAGCAGTGACGTGGAAATGAACACTGAAGCTTTCTTT.

CDR3 coding DNA: TGTGCCAGCAGCTCGCTAGCGGGAATTGCTAACAATGAGCAGTTCTTC. This gives the protein CASSSLAGIANNEQFF. The J gene is TRBJ2-1, the V gene TRBV7-3, with TRBD2 matching over 9 bases. V was clipped by 4 bases and J by 5 bases; unmatched bases: 9. The CDR3 length is 16 residues. Germline CDR1 is SGHTA and CDR2 is FQGTGA.

V gene TRBV11-2 combines with J gene TRBJ2-7, with a tentative D call TRBD1 (5 bases). Germline loops: CDR1 SGHAT, CDR2 FQNNGV. Trimming removed 5 bases from V and 2 bases from J, with 16 bases in between. CDR3 length equals 15 residues. CDR3 amino acids: CASSKTGPLAYEQYF. Written as DNA, the CDR3 is TGTGCCAGCAGCAAAACAGGCCCACTTGCCTACGAGCAGTACTTC. The full variable domain, its missing parts supplied by reference TRBV11-2 and TRBJ2-7, is EAGVAQSPRYKIIEKRQSVAFWCNPISGHATLYWYQQILGQGPKLLIQFQNNGVVDDSQLPKDRFSAERLKGVDSTLKIQPAKLEDSAVYLCASSKTGPLAYEQYFGPGTRLTVT.

V is TRBV19 and J is TRBJ2-2; 7 bases match TRBD2. Trimming took 9 bases from V and 0 from J; bases not matched to a gene: 7. The CDR3 totals 15 residues. Germline CDR1 and CDR2: LNHDA and SQIVND (reference sequence). CDR3 loop: CARGRRGSNTGELFF. The CDR3 DNA is TGTGCCAGGGGTCGGCGGGGGTCGAACACCGGGGAGCTGTTTTTT. The whole variable domain, remainder taken from reference TRBV19 and TRBJ2-2, is DGGITQSPKYLFRKEGQNVTLSCEQNLNHDAMYWYRQDPGQGLRLIYYSQIVNDFQKGDIAEGYSVSREKKESFPLTVTSAQKNPTAFYLCARGRRGSNTGELFFGEGSRLTVL.